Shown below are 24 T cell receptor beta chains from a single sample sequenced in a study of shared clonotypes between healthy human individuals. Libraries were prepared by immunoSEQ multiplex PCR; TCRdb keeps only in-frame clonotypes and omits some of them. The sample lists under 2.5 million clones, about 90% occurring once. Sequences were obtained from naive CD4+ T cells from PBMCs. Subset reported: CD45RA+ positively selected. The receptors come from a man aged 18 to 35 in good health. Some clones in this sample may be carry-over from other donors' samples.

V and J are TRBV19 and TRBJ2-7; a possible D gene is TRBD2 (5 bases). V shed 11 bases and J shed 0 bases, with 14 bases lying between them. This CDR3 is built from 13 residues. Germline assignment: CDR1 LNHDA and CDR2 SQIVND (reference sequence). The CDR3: CAGLLGSSYEQYF. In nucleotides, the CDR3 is TGTGCCGGACTCCTAGGCAGCTCCTACGAGCAGTACTTC.

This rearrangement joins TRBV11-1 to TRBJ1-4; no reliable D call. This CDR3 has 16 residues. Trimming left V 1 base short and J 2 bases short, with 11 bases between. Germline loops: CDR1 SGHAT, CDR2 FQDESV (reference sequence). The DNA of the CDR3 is TGTGCCAGCAGCTTAGATCGTCTTCCGACTAATGAAAAACTGTTTTTT. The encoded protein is CASSLDRLPTNEKLFF. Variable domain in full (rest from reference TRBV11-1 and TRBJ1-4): EAEVAQSPRYKITEKSQAVAFWCDPISGHATLYWYRQILGQGPELLVQFQDESVVDDSQLPKDRFSAERLKGVDSTLKIQPAELGDSAMYLCASSLDRLPTNEKLFFGSGTQLSVL.

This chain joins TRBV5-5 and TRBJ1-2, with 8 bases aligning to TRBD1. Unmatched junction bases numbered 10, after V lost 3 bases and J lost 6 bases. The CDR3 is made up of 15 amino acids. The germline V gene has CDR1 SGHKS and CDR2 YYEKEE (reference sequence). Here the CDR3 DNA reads TGTGCCAGCAGCTCATGGGACAGGCAGAGGGATGGCTACACCTTC. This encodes CASSSWDRQRDGYTF.

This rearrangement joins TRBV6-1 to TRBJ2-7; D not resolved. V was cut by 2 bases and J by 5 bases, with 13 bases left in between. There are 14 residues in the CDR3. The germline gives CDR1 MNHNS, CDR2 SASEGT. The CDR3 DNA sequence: TGTGCCAGCAGTGAAATCGATTGGGCTAACGAGCAGTACTTC. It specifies CASSEIDWANEQYF.

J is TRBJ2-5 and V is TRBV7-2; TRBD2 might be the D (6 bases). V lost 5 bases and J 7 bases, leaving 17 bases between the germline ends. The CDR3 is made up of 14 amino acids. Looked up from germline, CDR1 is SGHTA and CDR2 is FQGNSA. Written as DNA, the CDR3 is TGTGCCAGCAGCGGTCGGAGGGCCGCAGGGACCCAGTACTTC. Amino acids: CASSGRRAAGTQYF.

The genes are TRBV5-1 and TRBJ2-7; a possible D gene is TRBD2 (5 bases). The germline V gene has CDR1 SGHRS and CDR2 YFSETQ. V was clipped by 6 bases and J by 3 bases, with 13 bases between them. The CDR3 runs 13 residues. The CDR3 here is CASTEGGGYEQYF. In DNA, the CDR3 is TGCGCCAGCACTGAAGGCGGAGGCTACGAGCAGTACTTC.

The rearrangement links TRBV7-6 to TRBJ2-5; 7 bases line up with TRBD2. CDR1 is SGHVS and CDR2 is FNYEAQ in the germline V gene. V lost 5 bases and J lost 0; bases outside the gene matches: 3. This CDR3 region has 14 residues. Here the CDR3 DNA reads TGTGCCAGCAGCCAGGGACTACACCAAGAGACCCAGTACTTC. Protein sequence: CASSQGLHQETQYF.

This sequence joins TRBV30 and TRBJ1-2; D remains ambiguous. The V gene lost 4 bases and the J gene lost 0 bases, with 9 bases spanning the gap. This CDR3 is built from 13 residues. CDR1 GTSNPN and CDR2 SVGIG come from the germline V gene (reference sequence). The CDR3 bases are TGTGCCTGGACCGCAATCGCTAACTATGGCTACACCTTC. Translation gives CAWTAIANYGYTF.

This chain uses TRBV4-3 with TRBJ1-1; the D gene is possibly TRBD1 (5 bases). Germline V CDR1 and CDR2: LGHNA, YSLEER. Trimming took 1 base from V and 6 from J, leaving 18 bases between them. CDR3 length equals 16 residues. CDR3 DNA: TGCGCCAGCAGCCAAGGTGCCTTTGGGACCAGGGCTGAAGCTTTCTTT. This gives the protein CASSQGAFGTRAEAFF.

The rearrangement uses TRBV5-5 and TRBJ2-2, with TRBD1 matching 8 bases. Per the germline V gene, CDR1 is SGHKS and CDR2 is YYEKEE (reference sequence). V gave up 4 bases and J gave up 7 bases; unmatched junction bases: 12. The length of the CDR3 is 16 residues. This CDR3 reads CASSRNDRGWSGELFF. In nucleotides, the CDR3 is TGTGCCAGCAGCCGAAACGACAGGGGATGGAGCGGGGAGCTGTTTTTT.

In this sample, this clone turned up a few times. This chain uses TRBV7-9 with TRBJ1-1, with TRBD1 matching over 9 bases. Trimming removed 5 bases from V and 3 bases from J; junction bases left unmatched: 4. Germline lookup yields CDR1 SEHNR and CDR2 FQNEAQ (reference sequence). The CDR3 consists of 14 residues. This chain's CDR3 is CASSPQGADTEAFF. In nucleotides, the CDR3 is TGTGCCAGCAGCCCACAGGGGGCCGACACTGAAGCTTTCTTT.

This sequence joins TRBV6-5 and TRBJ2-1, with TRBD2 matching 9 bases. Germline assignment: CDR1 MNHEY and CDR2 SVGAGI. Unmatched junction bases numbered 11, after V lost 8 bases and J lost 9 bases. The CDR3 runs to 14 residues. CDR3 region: CASYRASGIGEQFF. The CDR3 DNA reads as TGTGCCAGCTATAGAGCTAGCGGGATCGGTGAGCAGTTCTTC.

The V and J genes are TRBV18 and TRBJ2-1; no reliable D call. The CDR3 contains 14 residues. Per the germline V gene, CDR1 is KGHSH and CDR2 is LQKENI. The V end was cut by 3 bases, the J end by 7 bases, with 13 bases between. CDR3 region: CASSPGLVGNEQFF. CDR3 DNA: TGTGCCAGCTCACCCGGTCTGGTGGGGAATGAGCAGTTCTTC.

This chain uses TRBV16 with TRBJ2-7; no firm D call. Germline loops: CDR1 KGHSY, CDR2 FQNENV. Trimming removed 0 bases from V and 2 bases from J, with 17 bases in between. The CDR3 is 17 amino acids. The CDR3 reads CASSQSTAGLVPYEQYF. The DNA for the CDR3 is TGTGCCAGCAGCCAATCAACGGCCGGCCTGGTCCCCTACGAGCAGTACTTC.

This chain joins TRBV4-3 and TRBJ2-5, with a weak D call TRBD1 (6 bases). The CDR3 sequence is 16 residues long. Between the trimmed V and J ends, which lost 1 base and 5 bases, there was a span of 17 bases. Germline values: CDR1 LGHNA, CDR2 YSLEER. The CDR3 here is CASSQGWGQGRETQYF. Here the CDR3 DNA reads TGCGCCAGCAGCCAAGGCTGGGGGCAGGGAAGGGAGACCCAGTACTTC.

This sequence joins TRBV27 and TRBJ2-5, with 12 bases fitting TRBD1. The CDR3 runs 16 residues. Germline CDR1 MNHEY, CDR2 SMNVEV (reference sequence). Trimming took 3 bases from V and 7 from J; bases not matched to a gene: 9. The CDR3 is CASSFFGTGGRGTQYF. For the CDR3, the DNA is TGTGCCAGCAGTTTTTTCGGGACAGGGGGCCGGGGGACCCAGTACTTC.

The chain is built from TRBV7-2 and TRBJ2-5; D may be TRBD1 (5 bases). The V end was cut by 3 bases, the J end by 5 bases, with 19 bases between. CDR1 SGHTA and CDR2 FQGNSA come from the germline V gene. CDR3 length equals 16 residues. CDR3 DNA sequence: TGTGCCAGCAGCTTCCTCGGAGCAGGGATCTTGGAGACCCAGTACTTC. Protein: CASSFLGAGILETQYF.

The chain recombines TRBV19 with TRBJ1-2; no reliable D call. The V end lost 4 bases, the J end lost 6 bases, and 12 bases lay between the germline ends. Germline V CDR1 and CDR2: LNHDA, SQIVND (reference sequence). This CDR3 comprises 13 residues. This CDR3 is CASSTKGSHGYTF. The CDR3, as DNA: TGTGCCAGTAGTACTAAAGGCAGCCATGGCTACACCTTC.

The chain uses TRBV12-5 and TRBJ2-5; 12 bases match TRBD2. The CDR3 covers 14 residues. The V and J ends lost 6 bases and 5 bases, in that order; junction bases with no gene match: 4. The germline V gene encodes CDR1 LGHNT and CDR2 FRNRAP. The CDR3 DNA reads TGTGCTAGTGGCGCTAGCGGGAGGGCTGAGACCCAGTACTTC. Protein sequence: CASGASGRAETQYF.

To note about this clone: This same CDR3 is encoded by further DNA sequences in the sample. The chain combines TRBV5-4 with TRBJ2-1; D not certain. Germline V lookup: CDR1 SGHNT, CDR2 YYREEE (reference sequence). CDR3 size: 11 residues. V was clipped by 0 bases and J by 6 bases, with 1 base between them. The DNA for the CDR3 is TGTGCCAGCAGCTTGGGCAATGAGCAGTTCTTC. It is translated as CASSLGNEQFF.

The CDR3 DNA is TGTGCCAGCAGTTACTCGGCCCGAATTAACTATGGCTACACCTTC. This codes for CASSYSARINYGYTF. The chain joins TRBV6-6 to TRBJ1-2; D not resolved. The germline gives CDR1 MNHNY, CDR2 SVGAGI (reference sequence). V gave up 0 bases and J gave up 1 base, with 9 bases separating them. This CDR3 has 15 amino acids.

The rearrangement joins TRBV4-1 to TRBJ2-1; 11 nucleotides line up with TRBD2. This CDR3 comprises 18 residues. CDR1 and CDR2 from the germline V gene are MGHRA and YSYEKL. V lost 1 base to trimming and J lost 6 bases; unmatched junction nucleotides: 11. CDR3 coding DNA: TGCGCCAGCAGCCAAGGTAGAGGGACTAGCGGAGAATCCAATGAGCAGTTCTTC. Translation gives CASSQGRGTSGESNEQFF.

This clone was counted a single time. The CDR3 DNA is TGTGCCAGCAGCCTCGCGGCGACCCAGTACTTC. Amino acids: CASSLAATQYF. The chain combines TRBV28 with TRBJ2-5; D gene uncertain. The CDR3 runs to 11 residues. The V gene lost 6 bases and the J gene lost 7 bases, with 9 bases spanning the gap. CDR1 and CDR2 from the germline V gene are MDHEN and SYDVKM.

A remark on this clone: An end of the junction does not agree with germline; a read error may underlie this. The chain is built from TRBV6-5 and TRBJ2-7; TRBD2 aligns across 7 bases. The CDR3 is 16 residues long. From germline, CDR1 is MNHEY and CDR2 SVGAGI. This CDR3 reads CASSYTVGGSSDEQYF. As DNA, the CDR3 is TGTGCCAGCAGTTACACCGTGGGCGGGAGCTCCGACGAGCAGTACTTC.